A single sample is the source of the 21 T cell receptor beta chains below, sequenced in a study of cytotoxic CD8 clonotypes in ibrutinib-treated CLL (dated by TCRdb to the early 2020s). The intended sense of this specimen's time point label: about 11 months on ibrutinib. To prepare the library, the immunoSEQ multiplex PCR assay was applied. TCRdb holds this immuneACCESS table with in-frame rearrangements only. Some clones are missing; in checked studies, unresolved V genes explain under half, and the rest has no known cause. The table for this sample lists around 200,000 clones; about four fifths of them were counted only once. Approximately 10% of the sample belongs to the ten largest clones. This material consisted of PBMCs, taken after 12 months of ibrutinib treatment. The source is a human donor with chronic lymphocytic leukemia.

A single count supports this clone. The V gene is TRBV5-1, the J gene TRBJ1-3, with a weak D call TRBD1 (6 bases). This CDR3 has 16 amino acids. CDR1 and CDR2 (germline): SGHRS, YFSETQ. V was clipped by 5 bases and J by 9 bases, with 24 bases between them. Here the CDR3 reads CASSMGASVGGGTIYF. DNA of the CDR3: TGCGCCAGCAGTATGGGGGCCTCGGTTGGAGGGGGCACCATATATTTT.

The chain links TRBV13 to TRBJ2-3; 10 nucleotides line up with TRBD1. Germline lookup yields CDR1 PRHDT and CDR2 FYEKMQ (reference sequence). The CDR3 totals 15 residues. J was trimmed by 3 bases and V by 3 bases; bases with no gene match: 3. The CDR3 coding sequence is TGTGCCAGCAGCTTGACAGGGGGCTTGACAGATACGCAGTATTTT. It codes for CASSLTGGLTDTQYF.

In this sample, this clone turned up once. The CDR3 DNA reads as TGTGCCAGCAGCCCTCGGACCTCCACCTACGAGCAGTACTTC. This sequence encodes CASSPRTSTYEQYF. J is TRBJ2-7 and V is TRBV9; D not certain. Trimming cost V 4 bases and J 2 bases, with 13 bases left between them. This CDR3 contains 14 residues. The germline V gene has CDR1 SGDLS and CDR2 YYNGEE.

This rearrangement joins TRBV19 to TRBJ2-3; 7 bases agree with TRBD2. Germline V lookup: CDR1 LNHDA, CDR2 SQIVND (reference sequence). V shed 7 bases and J 0 bases; nucleotides not matched to a gene: 7. This CDR3 region has 15 residues. The DNA of the CDR3 is TGTGCCAGTACCGGGAGGTCCCCTAGCACAGATACGCAGTATTTT. This translates into CASTGRSPSTDTQYF.

The genes are TRBV6-6 and TRBJ2-7; D unresolved. Germline assignment: CDR1 MNHNY and CDR2 SVGAGI (reference sequence). The CDR3 totals 11 residues. With 6 bases removed from V and 5 bases from J, the gap between germline ends came to 8 bases. CDR3 sequence reads: CASSPYNEQYF. In nucleotides, the CDR3 is TGTGCCAGCAGCCCTTATAACGAGCAGTACTTC.

There are a few counts of this clone. This chain connects TRBV2 to TRBJ2-1, with a weak D call TRBD2 (6 bases). Per the germline V gene, CDR1 is SNHLY and CDR2 is FYNNEI. V was cut by 8 bases and J by 3 bases, with 17 bases left in between. This CDR3 region has 15 residues. CDR3 nucleotide sequence: TGTGCCAGCGGCCGTGGCGCGGGACGCTACAATGAGCAGTTCTTC. It translates to CASGRGAGRYNEQFF.

This clone was recorded only once. The V gene is TRBV4-1, the J gene TRBJ1-3; D is unclear. From germline, CDR1 is MGHRA and CDR2 YSYEKL. V lost 4 bases and J lost 6, with 16 bases in between. The CDR3 totals 15 residues. The CDR3 DNA reads TGCGCCAGCAGCCTACAACCGCTGTCCCAAAACACCATATATTTT. Protein: CASSLQPLSQNTIYF.

The rearrangement joins TRBV19 to TRBJ2-7; 15 nucleotides match TRBD2. CDR1 and CDR2 from the germline V gene are LNHDA and SQIVND (reference sequence). The CDR3 is 16 amino acids. With V trimmed by 6 bases and J by 2 bases, 5 bases remained unmatched. CDR3 sequence reads: CASSPGLAGGPYEQYF. Here the CDR3 DNA reads TGTGCCAGTAGCCCGGGACTAGCGGGAGGTCCCTACGAGCAGTACTTC.

The chain carries TRBV7-2 and TRBJ1-1; D uncertain. The CDR3 is 13 residues long. In germline, CDR1 is SGHTA, CDR2 FQGNSA. V lost 5 bases to trimming and J lost 3 bases, with 10 bases between them. CDR3 amino acids: CASSPRADTEAFF. The CDR3 DNA sequence: TGTGCCAGCAGCCCGAGAGCGGACACTGAAGCTTTCTTT. The full variable domain, its missing parts supplied by reference TRBV7-2 and TRBJ1-1, is GAGVSQSPSNKVTEKGKDVELRCDPISGHTALYWYRQSLGQGLEFLIYFQGNSAPDKSGLPSDRFSAERTGGSVSTLTIQRTQQEDSAVYLCASSPRADTEAFFGQGTRLTVV.

This clone showed up just once. V usage is TRBV5-1 and J usage is TRBJ2-1; D gene uncertain. With 5 bases removed from V and 4 bases from J, the gap between germline ends came to 13 bases. The CDR3 contains 14 residues. CDR1 SGHRS and CDR2 YFSETQ come from the germline V gene. The CDR3 loop is CASSETFGYNEQFF. The CDR3 DNA sequence: TGCGCCAGCAGTGAGACATTTGGATACAATGAGCAGTTCTTC.

The rearrangement uses TRBV2 and TRBJ2-7, with no clear D. V lost 7 bases to trimming and J lost 11 bases, with 18 bases between them. Germline values: CDR1 SNHLY, CDR2 FYNNEI. This CDR3 contains 12 residues. CDR3 loop: CASTASWLVEYF. DNA for the CDR3: TGTGCCAGCACCGCGTCCTGGTTGGTCGAGTACTTC.

The rearrangement uses TRBV5-4 and TRBJ2-7; maybe TRBD1 (7 bases). The CDR3 sequence is 16 residues long. Trimming removed 1 base from V and 1 base from J, with 15 bases in between. Germline CDR1 is SGHNT and CDR2 is YYREEE (reference sequence). CDR3 in DNA: TGTGCCAGCAGCTTGACACCAGGGGGGTTTTCCTACGAGCAGTACTTC. Protein sequence: CASSLTPGGFSYEQYF.

This sequence joins TRBV7-9 and TRBJ2-4; D gene uncertain. CDR1 is SEHNR and CDR2 is FQNEAQ in the germline V gene (reference sequence). V was cut by 2 bases and J by 6 bases, with 11 bases left in between. The CDR3 consists of 14 residues. CDR3 sequence (DNA): TGTGCCAGCAGCTTATGGGCAGGCGGAAACATTCAGTACTTC. This translates into CASSLWAGGNIQYF.

The rearrangement links TRBV10-2 to TRBJ2-2; possible D gene TRBD2, 7 bases. The germline CDR1 and CDR2 sequences are WSHSY and SAAADI. This CDR3 contains 14 residues. V was cut by 7 bases and J by 5 bases, with 14 bases left in between. The CDR3 loop is CASNSGGRTGELFF. CDR3 in DNA: TGCGCCAGCAATTCCGGGGGGCGAACCGGGGAGCTGTTTTTT.

The chain employs TRBV5-4 and TRBJ1-2, with 11 bases aligning to TRBD1. The germline V gene has CDR1 SGHNT and CDR2 YYREEE (reference sequence). The V gene end was trimmed by 4 bases and the J gene end by 3 bases; junction bases not matched to a gene: 8. There are 16 residues in the CDR3. The CDR3 DNA follows: TGTGCCAGCAGCGCCCGCCGGACAGGGGGCGACTATGGCTACACCTTC. This translates into CASSARRTGGDYGYTF.

V gene TRBV5-1 combines with J gene TRBJ2-2; D gene unclear. Trimming removed 0 bases at V and 2 bases at J, with 5 bases between. The CDR3 covers 14 residues. Germline V gene lookup returns CDR1 SGHRS and CDR2 YFSETQ. Written as DNA, the CDR3 is TGCGCCAGCAGCTTGGTGGACAACACCGGGGAGCTGTTTTTT. This codes for CASSLVDNTGELFF.

J is TRBJ1-2 and V is TRBV5-4, with a weak D call TRBD1 (6 bases). Trimming took off 4 bases at V and 5 bases at J, with 15 bases between the two ends. The CDR3 loop spans 14 amino acids. The germline CDR1 and CDR2 sequences are SGHNT and YYREEE (reference sequence). CDR3 nucleotide sequence: TGTGCCAGCAGCAACCGGGGGGCAGGTTATGGCTACACCTTC. It codes for CASSNRGAGYGYTF.

V gene TRBV6-6 combines with J gene TRBJ1-2; D is perhaps TRBD1 (6 bases). The length of the CDR3 is 15 residues. Trimming removed 0 bases from V and 4 bases from J, with 12 bases in between. Germline V gives CDR1 MNHNY, CDR2 SVGAGI (reference sequence). In DNA, the CDR3 is TGTGCCAGCAGTTACTCTGACAGGACCTCCTATGGCTACACCTTC. This translates into CASSYSDRTSYGYTF.

The rearrangement joins TRBV11-2 to TRBJ2-3; D is unclear. The CDR3 runs 13 residues. V was pared by 5 bases and J by 3 bases, with 9 bases between. CDR1 is SGHAT and CDR2 is FQNNGV in the germline V gene. The CDR3 nucleotides read TGTGCCAGCAGCACCCCACGGACAGATACGCAGTATTTT. This sequence encodes CASSTPRTDTQYF. Variable domain in full (rest from reference TRBV11-2 and TRBJ2-3): EAGVAQSPRYKIIEKRQSVAFWCNPISGHATLYWYQQILGQGPKLLIQFQNNGVVDDSQLPKDRFSAERLKGVDSTLKIQPAKLEDSAVYLCASSTPRTDTQYFGPGTRLTVL.

The V gene is TRBV19, the J gene TRBJ1-3; D is uncertain. From germline, CDR1 is LNHDA and CDR2 SQIVND (reference sequence). Trimming cost V 5 bases and J 0 bases, with 5 bases left between them. The CDR3 length is 13 residues. The CDR3 spells CASSANSGNTIYF. In DNA form, the CDR3 reads TGTGCCAGTAGTGCCAACTCTGGAAACACCATATATTTT.

This rearrangement joins TRBV28 to TRBJ2-7, with 15 bases matching TRBD2. With 3 bases clipped from V and 0 bases from J, the junction kept 6 bases outside the gene matches. This CDR3 contains 18 residues. Germline V gives CDR1 MDHEN, CDR2 SYDVKM. CDR3 sequence (DNA): TGTGCCAGCAGTTTTTCAGGGACTAGCGGGAGGAGCTCCTACGAGCAGTACTTC. Protein: CASSFSGTSGRSSYEQYF.